This T cell receptor (beta chain) comes out of a study of monozygotic twins with inflammatory bowel disease. The UMIs carried a 6-nucleotide sample barcode, and they were added by template switching. From its re-call of the 5' RACE reads, TCRdb lists each CDR3 protein once, without DNA. Recorded for this sample: a few hundred thousand distinct CDR3 sequences. Per germline, CDR1 SEHNR and CDR2 FQNEAQ (reference sequence). The CDR3 runs to 16 residues. Turning to this clonotype: The antigen is unknown.

Study-wide results and limits: On the inverse Simpson index, IBD patients scored lower for TCRbeta diversity than healthy co-twins.

The sequence came from a human donor with ulcerative colitis or Crohn's disease, or a healthy co-twin of an affected twin (not recorded which). V gene TRBV7-9 combines with J gene TRBJ2-7; the D gene TCRdb calls, TRBD1, cannot be checked with no DNA. Sequencing input: blood. The CDR3 protein is CASSLADGGSSYEQYF.